This TCR beta chain was observed in a study of blood T cells in healthy people across ages (dated by TCRdb to about 2015). With respect to the entire study: In model experiments, roughly one uniquely barcoded TCR beta cDNA molecule per two T cells was captured by template switching. The study measured age-related changes in TCR beta repertoire diversity using deep sequencing normalized with unique cDNA molecular identifiers. For two donors (one aged 18 to 29 and one aged 80 or older), the study analyzed two additional independent replicas of 1 million unique cDNA reads from the same blood draw. To avoid experimental bias, donors of different ages were spread randomly across the sequencing lanes. Donors were grouped into four age groups: young (average 16 years), middle-aged (approximately 41), aged (around 66) and long-lived (about 90).

General conclusions and limits of the study: As age increased, observed TCR beta diversity per million T cells dropped in a roughly linear way, and a significant reduction was already evident by age 40. The long-lived group showed more naive CD4+ T cells, fewer expanded clones and increased TCR diversity than the aged group, suggesting age selection. Donor CMV infection status was unknown, potentially confounding age-related changes in expanded clonotypes. Since profiling was done on bulk unsorted PBMCs, naive and antigen-experienced compartments could not be conclusively compared. Estimates of total diversity from one million sequenced T cells were regarded as lower bounds and underestimates. A strong correlation was found between observed TCR beta diversity and the percentage of naive T cells measured by flow cytometry.

The 35 to 40 donors, aged roughly 6 to 95 years, were systemically healthy Caucasian individuals from Russia. Ten milliliters of peripheral blood were collected from each donor into EDTA-treated Vacutainer tubes. Ficoll-Paque density-gradient centrifugation was used to isolate PBMCs, with at least 7 million obtained per sample. Trizol reagent was used to extract total RNA from the PBMCs, yielding at least 6 micrograms per sample. For every donor, flow cytometry on a PBMC aliquot measured the percentage of naive CD45RAhigh/CD27high T cells. The CDR3 covers 14 residues, taking in both the cysteine and the phenylalanine. The sequence is cut down to CDR3 DNA, 42 bases in frame from base 1. V is pared back by 5 bases and J by 8 bases, with 21 bases lying between the germline termini. CDR1 and CDR2 were assigned from the germline V gene (reference sequence) as DFQATT and SNEGSKA. The protocol used for the library was 5' RACE. The instrument was an Illumina HiSeq 2500. A second PCR of 7 to 11 cycles was performed with a sample-barcoded 5' primer and a J-beta primer mix. Each TCR beta cDNA molecule received a unique molecular identifier from a template-switch 5' adaptor carrying 12 random nucleotides. Each sample yielded at least 2.5 million CDR3-containing paired-end reads. First-strand cDNA synthesis was performed from all RNA using the Mint cDNA synthesis kit, with priming by a TRBC-specific oligonucleotide. Following uracil-DNA glycosylase treatment, all cDNA underwent a first 18-cycle PCR with the universal primers M1SS and BC2_uni_R. As for the authors' bioinformatics: Normalization of each sample was performed by random selection of 1 million high-quality reads, each carrying a distinct molecular identifier. Reads sharing molecular identifiers were discarded rather than binned into consensus sequences. CDR3 identification, clonotype clustering and error correction used MiTCR with a Q25 quality threshold and the strictest error-elimination algorithm. A nonparametric unseen species model with Euler transformation was used to estimate a lower bound on total TCR beta diversity. TCRdb reprocessed the public reads (quality trimming at Q25 with fastp, clone calling with MiXCR) and kept in-frame beta chains. Entries that share a CDR3 protein sequence are merged under the most common genes and DNA. In this record, the V and J calls reflect TCRdb's handling and not the investigators' own analysis. The sample table records 1.5 million to 2 million distinct CDR3 sequences; approximately 28% of these occur just once. The biggest ten clones account for 7.7% of the sample.

Only a few counts were recorded for this clonotype. Its specific antigen is unknown. Base qualities are missing; no much larger clone stands one base away. In this chain, TRBV20-1 is recombined with TRBJ1-2; TRBD1 is perhaps the D gene, given 6 matching bases. The sequenced sample consisted of blood. The source is a woman aged 25 to 45 in good health. The CDR3 in this case is CSASRRGASEGYTF. The DNA sequence is given as TGCAGTGCTTCCAGACGGGGGGCATCAGAAGGCTACACCTTC.